The 18 T cell receptor beta chains reported below all come from one sample, sequenced in a study of cytomegalovirus exposure and HLA in healthy donors. PCR was performed using 60 Vbeta and 13 Jbeta primers. Assay: immunoSEQ multiplex PCR; the TCRdb copy retains only in-frame clones and omits some. Listed are roughly 150,000 clones; under 2% falls within the top ten. The sample consisted of PBMCs. These receptors came from a woman aged 45-60 years in good health and CMV-seronegative.

This chain joins TRBV5-4 and TRBJ1-2; 10 nucleotides align to TRBD1. V was pared by 4 bases and J by 10 bases, with 10 bases of the junction left unmatched. CDR1 is SGHNT and CDR2 is YYREEE in the germline V gene (reference sequence). CDR3 length: 14 amino acids. CDR3 region: CASSTPTGGLVYTF. DNA for the CDR3: TGTGCCAGCAGCACCCCGACAGGGGGCCTGGTCTACACCTTC.

The chain is built from TRBV9 and TRBJ2-3; D perhaps matches TRBD2 (5 bases). The CDR3 extends over 14 amino acids. With 0 bases removed from V and 2 bases from J, the gap between germline ends came to 7 bases. Per germline, CDR1 SGDLS and CDR2 YYNGEE. The CDR3 coding sequence is TGTGCCAGCAGCGTAGAAGGACTCACAGATACGCAGTATTTT. It encodes CASSVEGLTDTQYF.

The genes are TRBV9 and TRBJ1-1; TRBD1 matches at 9 bases. The CDR3 spans 15 residues. V shed 4 bases and J 7 bases; nucleotides not matched to a gene: 11. Germline V gene data show CDR1 as SGDLS and CDR2 as YYNGEE. CDR3 sequence reads: CASSSKQGAGDEAFF. CDR3 nucleotides: TGTGCCAGCAGCTCCAAACAGGGGGCGGGAGATGAAGCTTTCTTT.

The chain employs TRBV5-1 and TRBJ2-2; unclear D gene. V was clipped by 4 bases and J by 0 bases, with 7 bases between them. This CDR3 has 14 amino acids. From germline, CDR1 is SGHRS and CDR2 YFSETQ. CDR3 amino acids: CASSGSANTGELFF. In nucleotides, the CDR3 is TGCGCCAGCAGCGGCAGCGCGAACACCGGGGAGCTGTTTTTT. Full variable domain (remainder filled in from reference TRBV5-1 and TRBJ2-2): KAGVTQTPRYLIKTRGQQVTLSCSPISGHRSVSWYQQTPGQGLQFLFEYFSETQRNKGNFPGRFSGRQFSNSRSEMNVSTLELGDSALYLCASSGSANTGELFFGEGSRLTVL.

The rearrangement uses TRBV4-1 and TRBJ1-1; unclear D gene. Trimming stripped 2 bases from V and 10 bases from J, with 14 bases between. CDR3 length: 13 residues. The germline gives CDR1 MGHRA, CDR2 YSYEKL. The CDR3 bases are TGCGCCAGCAGCCAACTAGTCGGGGTTCTAGCTTTCTTT. This sequence encodes CASSQLVGVLAFF.

CDR3: CASSLNPPGEQYF. In DNA, the CDR3 is TGTGCCAGCAGTTTAAATCCACCCGGCGAGCAGTACTTC. The J gene is TRBJ2-7, the V gene TRBV28; no clear D gene. The CDR3 length is 13 residues. Looked up from germline, CDR1 is MDHEN and CDR2 is SYDVKM. With 2 bases removed from V and 6 bases from J, the gap between germline ends came to 11 bases.

This chain joins TRBV5-1 and TRBJ1-2; D is unresolved. V was pared by 4 bases and J by 7 bases, with 20 bases between. CDR1 is SGHRS, CDR2 YFSETQ, per germline. This CDR3 spans 15 amino acids. CDR3 in amino acids: CASSPDSGDWGGYTF. DNA of the CDR3: TGCGCCAGCAGCCCCGATAGCGGGGATTGGGGTGGCTACACCTTC.

This chain connects TRBV2 to TRBJ2-7; no firm D call. This CDR3 is built from 15 residues. The germline CDR1 and CDR2 sequences are SNHLY and FYNNEI. V was cut by 3 bases and J by 2 bases, with 14 bases left in between. CDR3 sequence reads: CASSERPTVTYEQYF. In DNA form, the CDR3 reads TGTGCCAGCAGTGAGAGACCTACAGTTACCTACGAGCAGTACTTC.

Points on this clone: Within the sample, other DNA sequences also encode this same CDR3. The chain joins TRBV6-5 to TRBJ1-2; TRBD1 agrees at 8 bases. The trim removed 3 bases at V and 7 bases at J, leaving 7 bases unmatched. The CDR3 covers 14 residues. From germline, CDR1 is MNHEY and CDR2 SVGAGI. CDR3 DNA sequence: TGTGCCAGCAGTTATTTCGACAGGGGTGGTGGCTACACCTTC. Amino acid sequence: CASSYFDRGGGYTF.

This chain links TRBV4-2 with TRBJ2-7, with 8 bases matching TRBD2. The germline V gene encodes CDR1 LGHNA and CDR2 YNFKEQ. The CDR3 runs to 14 residues. V shed 4 bases, J shed 3 bases, and the junction held 5 bases outside the gene matches. DNA for the CDR3: TGTGCCAGCAGCCTATCCGCGGGGGGCTACGAGCAGTACTTC. Translated: CASSLSAGGYEQYF.

This sequence joins TRBV6-5 and TRBJ2-5, with 11 bases that match TRBD2. The CDR3 covers 15 residues. The V gene's germline CDR1 is MNHEY and CDR2 SVGAGI. Germline trimming cut 4 bases from V and 3 bases from J; bases unmatched to any gene: 4. The CDR3 region has the DNA TGTGCCAGCAGTTCCCCGACTAGCGGGGAAGAGACCCAGTACTTC. This sequence encodes CASSSPTSGEETQYF.

The chain links TRBV7-3 to TRBJ1-1; no clear D. The V gene lost 1 base and the J gene lost 5 bases, with 8 bases spanning the gap. The CDR3 is 13 amino acids. Germline V gene lookup returns CDR1 SGHTA and CDR2 FQGTGA. The CDR3 DNA follows: TGTGCCAGCAGCTTAAACCGGGGAACTGAAGCTTTCTTT. Translation gives CASSLNRGTEAFF.

The V and J genes are TRBV5-1 and TRBJ2-7, with 8 bases fitting TRBD2. Germline assignment: CDR1 SGHRS and CDR2 YFSETQ. This CDR3 is 14 amino acids long. V lost 4 bases and J lost 1; bases outside the gene matches: 4. This CDR3 reads CASSTGGGSYEQYF. CDR3 bases: TGCGCCAGCAGCACCGGGGGGGGATCCTACGAGCAGTACTTC.

The rearrangement joins TRBV29-1 to TRBJ2-5; 10 nucleotides match TRBD1. Germline loops: CDR1 SQVTM, CDR2 ANQGSEA. There are 14 residues in the CDR3. After removal of 4 bases from V and 2 bases from J, the junction contained 4 bases not matched to a gene. Written as DNA, the CDR3 is TGCAGCGTTGGGGGGACAGGGGCTCAAGAGACCCAGTACTTC. Protein: CSVGGTGAQETQYF.

The chain combines TRBV5-4 with TRBJ2-5; maybe TRBD1 (6 bases). From germline, CDR1 is SGHNT and CDR2 YYREEE (reference sequence). V lost 0 bases and J lost 2, with 8 bases in between. This CDR3 comprises 14 residues. CDR3 sequence reads: CASSLVTGQETQYF. The CDR3 nucleotides read TGTGCCAGCAGCTTGGTGACAGGTCAAGAGACCCAGTACTTC.

The chain joins TRBV6-1 to TRBJ2-2, with D possibly being TRBD2 (5 bases). The length of the CDR3 is 15 residues. Germline V lookup: CDR1 MNHNS, CDR2 SASEGT. Trimming took off 6 bases at V and 1 base at J, with 12 bases between the two ends. The CDR3 coding sequence is TGTGCCAGCAGAGGAGGAAGTGGGAACACCGGGGAGCTGTTTTTT. Its protein product is CASRGGSGNTGELFF.

The chain recombines TRBV30 with TRBJ2-7; 9 nucleotides align to TRBD1. With 6 bases clipped from V and 3 bases from J, the junction kept 3 bases outside the gene matches. There are 12 residues in the CDR3. CDR1 is GTSNPN, CDR2 SVGIG, per germline (reference sequence). Here the CDR3 DNA reads TGTGCCTGCAGGGACAGGGTCTACGAGCAGTACTTC. Amino acids: CACRDRVYEQYF. The whole variable domain, filled in from reference TRBV30 and TRBJ2-7, reads SQTIHQWPATLVQPVGSPLSLECTVEGTSNPNLYWYRQAAGRGLQLLFYSVGIGQISSEVPQNLSASRPQDRQFILSSKKLLLSDSGFYLCACRDRVYEQYFGPGTRLTVT.

This sequence joins TRBV9 and TRBJ2-7; 7 nucleotides agree with TRBD2. The CDR3 is 15 amino acids. Trimming at V came to 0 bases and at J to 6 bases, leaving 9 bases not matched to a gene. Germline CDR1 SGDLS, CDR2 YYNGEE. The CDR3 here is CASSVDNGRQAEQYF. CDR3 sequence (DNA): TGTGCCAGCAGCGTAGACAACGGGAGGCAAGCCGAGCAGTACTTC.